Listed here are 5 T cell receptor beta chains from one sample, sequenced in a study of blood T cell repertoires in COVID-19. Clones were read by immunoSEQ multiplex PCR, and TCRdb kept only the in-frame ones, dropping some. This table holds a few hundred thousand clones, 70% to 90% found once. Sequencing was performed on peripheral blood. All receptors come from a man younger than 30 with COVID-19, enrolled during active disease.

This chain joins TRBV28 and TRBJ2-2, with a tentative D call TRBD2 (7 bases). With 6 bases removed from V and 6 bases from J, the gap between germline ends came to 17 bases. The germline V gene has CDR1 MDHEN and CDR2 SYDVKM. This CDR3 is built from 15 residues. The chain's CDR3 is CASSQGGEGPGELFF. The DNA for the CDR3 is TGTGCCAGCAGCCAAGGGGGGGAGGGCCCCGGGGAGCTGTTTTTT.

The chain carries TRBV13 and TRBJ2-7; unclear D gene. Trimming took off 3 bases at V and 5 bases at J, with 8 bases between the two ends. CDR1 and CDR2 (germline): PRHDT, FYEKMQ (reference sequence). The CDR3 sequence is 12 residues long. The CDR3 nucleotides read TGTGCCAGCAGCTTCAGCGTCGACGAGCAGTACTTC. It translates to CASSFSVDEQYF.

The chain joins TRBV6-2 or TRBV6-3 to TRBJ1-2; a possible D gene is TRBD1 (5 bases). V was pared by 2 bases and J by 4 bases, with 14 bases between. Germline-derived CDR1 and CDR2 are MNHEY and SVGEGT. The CDR3 extends over 15 amino acids. The CDR3 nucleotides read TGTGCCAGCAGTTACGGGGGGGAATCCGTCTATGGCTACACCTTC. Translating gives CASSYGGESVYGYTF.

This clone was counted a few times. The chain has TRBV7-9 and TRBJ2-7; TRBD2 aligns across 7 bases. The V gene's germline CDR1 is SEHNR and CDR2 FQNEAQ (reference sequence). The CDR3 has 15 amino acids. V lost 2 bases, J lost 0 bases, and 4 bases stayed unmatched. This chain's CDR3 is CASSLMGGDSYEQYF. The CDR3, as DNA: TGTGCCAGCAGCTTAATGGGAGGGGACTCCTACGAGCAGTACTTC.

The chain joins TRBV18 to TRBJ2-7; TRBD2 agrees at 9 bases. Germline lookup yields CDR1 KGHSH and CDR2 LQKENI. Trimming cost V 3 bases and J 5 bases; bases outside gene matches: 14. This CDR3 has 17 amino acids. The CDR3 is CASSPPFGVAGVHEQYF. The CDR3 DNA reads as TGTGCCAGCTCACCTCCATTTGGGGTAGCGGGAGTCCACGAGCAGTACTTC.